This T cell receptor beta chain was recorded in a study of lymphopenia after photon versus proton radiotherapy. Trimming took 3 bases from V and 9 from J, leaving 14 bases between them. The CDR3 has 13 residues. Germline lookup yields CDR1 MNHEY and CDR2 SVGAGI. Method: immunoSEQ multiplex PCR; TCRdb's copy keeps in-frame clones and lacks some. Of tens of thousands of clones listed, around 88% are singletons. The chain is built from TRBV6-5 and TRBJ1-1, with D possibly matching TRBD1 (5 bases). The specimen comprised peripheral blood, sampled from a patient treated with proton-based radiotherapy. The TCR comes from an elderly man with esophageal cancer. CDR3 sequence (DNA): TGTGCCAGCAGTTATGGCGGGAGGGGAAAAGCTTTCTTT. This codes for CASSYGGRGKAFF.